This T cell receptor (beta chain) emerged from a study of vaccination effects on CD4 cells after COVID-19. Under the ViraFEST assay, PBMC were stimulated with viral peptide pools so that antigen-specific CD4+ T cells expanded. Sequencing was performed afterwards. Subsequent to a culture period of around eleven days, CD4+ T cells were isolated. Neither prior SARS-CoV-2 infection nor positive nucleocapsid antibodies were present in the vaccine recipients. Method: immunoSEQ multiplex PCR; TCRdb's copy keeps in-frame clones and lacks some. Of about 73,000 clones detected, roughly 79% appear once; the ten largest clones hold around 3.2%. Germline CDR1 is SGHNT and CDR2 is YYREEE (reference sequence). The V end lost 4 bases, the J end lost 1 base, and 16 bases lay between the germline ends. The CDR3 consists of 16 residues. Remarks on this clone: Antigen: not known.

This chain links TRBV5-4 with TRBJ2-3; D is possibly TRBD1 or TRBD2 (5 bases each). The receptor was isolated from a human donor who received a COVID-19 vaccine. The specimen comprised CD4+ T cells from PBMCs cultured with HCoV-NL63 spike peptides, sampled before COVID-19 vaccination. The DNA for the CDR3 is TGTGCCAGCAGCCCCCGAGGGCAGGGAGGCACAGATACGCAGTATTTT. Its translation: CASSPRGQGGTDTQYF.